A selection of T cell receptor beta chains follows, all from one sample in a study of CD8+ T cells in alopecia areata. The table came from immunoSEQ multiplex PCR; TCRdb's copy has only in-frame clones and leaves some out. The top ten clones hold approximately 3.5% of a sample with roughly 190,000 clones, 55% to 70% of them seen once. The specimen was CD4+ T cells sorted from blood, collected at week 4, from a patient treated with tofacitinib. These receptors were taken from a human donor with alopecia areata. Each CDR3 is given without its conserved first and last residue.

cdr3_aa: ASSSRTGVGSDPQY; v_call: TRBV5-6
cdr3_aa: ASSPGTGVGTEAF; v_call: TRBV18
cdr3_aa: ASSQDLRGGAGNEQF; v_call: TRBV4-2
cdr3_aa: ASNRVNTEAF; v_call: TRBV6-1
cdr3_aa: ASSRAKRQGASNEQF; v_call: TRBV23-1
cdr3_aa: ASSLGDRGYNEQF; v_call: TRBV5-1
cdr3_aa: ASSLDRVRQETQY; v_call: TRBV7-2
cdr3_aa: AIATGETDTQY; v_call: TRBV10-3
cdr3_aa: AWSGSQVVGNTGELF; v_call: TRBV30
cdr3_aa: SVEQSEKLF; v_call: TRBV20-1
cdr3_aa: ASSPRGANSPLH; v_call: TRBV7-9
cdr3_aa: SGGEGEAF; v_call: TRBV29-1
cdr3_aa: ASSEYMGAAASNYGYT; v_call: TRBV25-1
cdr3_aa: ASSLHGQGRTGELF; v_call: TRBV5-1
cdr3_aa: AWSVVGETQY; v_call: TRBV30
cdr3_aa: AWTGGRTGELF; v_call: TRBV30
cdr3_aa: ASSLAYGQGSSQSTEAF; v_call: TRBV5-1
cdr3_aa: ASSLAEGSGYEQY; v_call: TRBV5-1
cdr3_aa: ASSNGHDPRDRRSYEQY; v_call: TRBV5-1
cdr3_aa: ASTPAQGNTGELF; v_call: TRBV19
cdr3_aa: ASSLTGDSNSPLH; v_call: TRBV5-8
cdr3_aa: AWKLDSYYGYT; v_call: TRBV30
cdr3_aa: AWSPSSYEQY; v_call: TRBV30